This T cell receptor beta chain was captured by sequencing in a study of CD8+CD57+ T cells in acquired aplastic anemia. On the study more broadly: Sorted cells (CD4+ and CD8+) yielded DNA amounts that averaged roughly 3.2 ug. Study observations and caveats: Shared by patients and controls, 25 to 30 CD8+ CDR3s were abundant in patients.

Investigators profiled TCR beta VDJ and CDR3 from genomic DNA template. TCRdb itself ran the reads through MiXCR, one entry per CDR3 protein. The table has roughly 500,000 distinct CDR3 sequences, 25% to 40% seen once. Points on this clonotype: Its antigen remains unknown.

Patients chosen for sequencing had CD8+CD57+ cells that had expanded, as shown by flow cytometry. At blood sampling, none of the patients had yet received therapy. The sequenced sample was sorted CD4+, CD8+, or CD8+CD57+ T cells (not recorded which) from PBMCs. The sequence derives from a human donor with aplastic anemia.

CDR3 in DNA: TGTGCCAGCAGTTTTATGTGGGGGTCGGACGAGCAGTACTTC. Amino acids: CASSFMWGSDEQYF. The chain carries TRBV7-2 and TRBJ2-7, with D tentatively TRBD1 or TRBD2 (5 bases each). The V end was cut by 6 bases, the J end by 5 bases, with 17 bases between. Per germline, CDR1 SGHTA and CDR2 FQGNSA. This CDR3 is 14 amino acids long.